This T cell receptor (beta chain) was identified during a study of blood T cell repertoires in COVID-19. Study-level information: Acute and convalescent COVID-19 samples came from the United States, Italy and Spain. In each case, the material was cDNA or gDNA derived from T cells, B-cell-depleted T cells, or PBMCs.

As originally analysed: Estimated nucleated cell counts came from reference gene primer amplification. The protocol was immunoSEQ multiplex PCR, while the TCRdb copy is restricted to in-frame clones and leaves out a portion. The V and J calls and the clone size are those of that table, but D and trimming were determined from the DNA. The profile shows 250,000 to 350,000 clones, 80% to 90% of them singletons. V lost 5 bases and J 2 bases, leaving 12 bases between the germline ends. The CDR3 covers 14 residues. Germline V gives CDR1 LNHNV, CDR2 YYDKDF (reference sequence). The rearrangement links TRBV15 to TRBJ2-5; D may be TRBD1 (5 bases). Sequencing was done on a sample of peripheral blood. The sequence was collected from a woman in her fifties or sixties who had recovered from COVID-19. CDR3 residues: CATSSRQIQETQYF. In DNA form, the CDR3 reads TGTGCCACCAGCTCAAGACAGATACAAGAGACCCAGTACTTC.